This T cell receptor (beta chain) was sequenced for a study of OX40 agonist ivuxolimab in advanced cancers. About the full investigation: Ivuxolimab, which targeted the costimulatory receptor OX40 (CD134), was an agonistic, fully human IgG2 monoclonal antibody. Intravenous ivuxolimab was administered to patients every 2 weeks at six dose levels: 0.01, 0.1, 0.3, 1.5, 3 and 10 mg/kg. Of the 50 to 55 dose-escalation patients, hepatocellular carcinoma was present in about 20, melanoma in about 15, renal cell carcinoma in 9 and head and neck cancer in 9. In the dose-escalation cohort, around four fifths of patients were male, and the mean age was roughly 56 years with a range of roughly 23 to 79. Patients were allowed to have had prior anti-PD-1, anti-PD-L1 or anti-CTLA-4 therapy, and approximately 37% of the dose-escalation patients had been treated with checkpoint inhibitors. Partial responses were achieved by three dose-escalation patients, of whom one had hepatocellular carcinoma and two had cutaneous melanoma. The purpose of peripheral TCRbeta sequencing was to test whether ivuxolimab changed TCR sequence diversity and led to clonal T-cell expansion. The paper covers the monotherapy dose-escalation part of the phase I ivuxolimab trial, which included N of about 56 patients.

Patients with autoimmune disease history or receiving systemic immunosuppression were excluded from the trial. In every dose cohort, peripheral blood was drawn for TCR sequencing at baseline, cycle 4 day 1, and cycle 7 day 1. Samples were obtained from an open-label, multicenter, first-in-human phase I dose-escalation trial of ivuxolimab. Adults with locally advanced or metastatic head and neck squamous cell, hepatocellular, melanoma or renal cell carcinoma were enrolled in the trial. Before TCR sequencing, CD4+ T cells and CD8+ T cells from peripheral blood were sorted into separate populations. Genomic DNA was extracted from sorted cells for sequencing of the TCRbeta CDR3 region. The immunoSEQ Assay was used for sequencing of TCRbeta CDR3 regions. TCRdb obtained this table from immuneACCESS and retained in-frame rearrangements with V and J assigned. These tables miss some clones; where compared with another copy, unresolved V genes account for less than half of the shortfall, and the remainder is unexplained. The sample yields under 14,000 clones; about three quarters were counted once. Together, the top ten hold around 30% of the sample.

Findings and caveats that apply to the study as a whole: In partial responders in the 0.1-3.0 mg/kg groups, normalized peripheral clonal expansion was found to be among the lowest, especially among CD8+ T cells. After ivuxolimab, expanded clones were on average more numerous among CD8+ T cells than among CD4+ T cells. At doses of 0.1 to 3.0 mg/kg, clonal expansion of both CD4+ and CD8+ blood T cells was observed from baseline to week 6. Antigen specificity was not determined for the clonally expanded peripheral T cells. Low levels of normalized T-cell clonal expansion were also seen in some nonresponding patients.

Concerning this clone: Its antigen remains undetermined. Per-base qualities were not stored, and no clone one base away is much larger.

The CDR3 measures 12 amino acids from cysteine to phenylalanine. The DNA shown is the 36-base CDR3, in frame from base 1. The germline V gene (reference sequence) yields SEHNR for CDR1 and FQNEAQ for CDR2. V gives up 3 bases and J gives up 8 bases, and the segment between their germline ends measures 8 bases. The TCR originated in an adult with an advanced solid tumor such as melanoma, head and neck, liver or kidney cancer. The material sequenced was CD4+ or CD8+ T cells sorted from blood, taken in a trial of the OX40 agonist ivuxolimab. This receptor chain uses TRBV7-9 and TRBJ2-1; a weak D assignment points to TRBD2 (5 bases agree). The CDR3 has the sequence CASSLAGYEQFF. The DNA reads as follows: TGTGCCAGCAGCTTGGCGGGTTATGAGCAGTTCTTC.